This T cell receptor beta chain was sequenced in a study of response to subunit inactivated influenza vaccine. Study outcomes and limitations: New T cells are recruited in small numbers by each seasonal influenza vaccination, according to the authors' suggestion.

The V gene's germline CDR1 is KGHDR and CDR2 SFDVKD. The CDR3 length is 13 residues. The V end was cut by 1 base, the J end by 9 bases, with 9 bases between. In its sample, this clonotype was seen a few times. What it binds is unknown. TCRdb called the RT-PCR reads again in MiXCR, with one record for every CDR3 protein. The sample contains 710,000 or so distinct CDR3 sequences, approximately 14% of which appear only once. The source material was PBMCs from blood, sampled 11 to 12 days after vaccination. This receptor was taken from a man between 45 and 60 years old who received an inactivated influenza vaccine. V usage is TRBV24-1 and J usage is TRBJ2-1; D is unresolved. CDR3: CATSDFPGIEQFF. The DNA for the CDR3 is TGTGCCACCAGTGATTTTCCCGGAATTGAGCAGTTCTTC.